The sequence of this TCR beta chain was determined in a study of blood T cell repertoires in COVID-19. The V and J ends lost 3 bases and 1 base, in that order; junction bases with no gene match: 7. Germline CDR1 is ENHRY and CDR2 is SYGVKD. The CDR3 spans 17 residues. Participants spanned ages about 18 to 100 years and resided in 20 to 30 US areas. Cohort allocation depended upon clinical history that participants reported. Recovered status applied to Cohort 3 donors who had two consecutive negative PCRs. It also applied to those with clearance or with symptom resolution. The repertoire was sequenced with immunoSEQ multiplex PCR; TCRdb's copy has only in-frame clones and lacks some. Here the sample spans 140,000 to 150,000 clones, 87% being singletons.

The chain couples TRBV10-3 to TRBJ1-4; 8 nucleotides align to TRBD1. The sequenced material came from PBMCs or T cells enriched from blood (not recorded which). This sequence was found in a man aged 55 to 69 who had recovered from COVID-19. Here the CDR3 DNA reads TGTGCCATCAGTGAATCCCAGGGGGCAGGAACTAATGAAAAACTGTTTTTT. It specifies CAISESQGAGTNEKLFF.